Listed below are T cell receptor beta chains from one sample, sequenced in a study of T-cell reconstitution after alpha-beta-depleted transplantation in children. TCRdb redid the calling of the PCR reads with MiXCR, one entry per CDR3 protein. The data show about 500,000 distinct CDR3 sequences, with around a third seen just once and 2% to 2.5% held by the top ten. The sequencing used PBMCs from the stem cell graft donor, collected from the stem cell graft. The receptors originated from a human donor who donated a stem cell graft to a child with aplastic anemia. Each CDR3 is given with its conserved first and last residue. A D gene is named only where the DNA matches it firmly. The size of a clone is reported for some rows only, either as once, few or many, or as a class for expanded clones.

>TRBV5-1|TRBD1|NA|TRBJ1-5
TGCGCCAGCAGCTTGGGGACAGGAACAGACCAGCCCCAGCATTTT
CASSLGTGTDQPQHF
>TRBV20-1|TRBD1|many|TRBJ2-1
TGCAGTGCTTCTGGACAGGGCAATGAGCAGTTCTTC
CSASGQGNEQFF
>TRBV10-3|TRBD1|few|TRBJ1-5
TGTGCCATCAGGGCGACAGGGGGCCAGCCCCAGCATTTT
CAIRATGGQPQHF
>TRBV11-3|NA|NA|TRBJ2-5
TGTGCCAGCAGCGCAGGACTCACCATTGGAGAGACCCAGTACTTC
CASSAGLTIGETQYF
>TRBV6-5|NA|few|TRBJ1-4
TGTGCCAGCAGGTACTCAGGGCGAAGGAGTGAAAAACTGTTTTTT
CASRYSGRRSEKLFF
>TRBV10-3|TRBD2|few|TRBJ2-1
TGTGCCATCAGCGGGGGACTAGCGGGAGGGGACAATGAGCAGTTCTTC
CAISGGLAGGDNEQFF
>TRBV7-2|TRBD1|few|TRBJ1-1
TGTGCCACCGGACAGGTACTGAACACTGAAGCTTTCTTT
CATGQVLNTEAFF
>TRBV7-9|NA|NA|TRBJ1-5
TGTGCCAGCAGCTTATCCCCGGGGGCACTCCAGCCCCAGCATTTT
CASSLSPGALQPQHF
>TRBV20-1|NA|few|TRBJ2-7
TGCAGTGCTAGATTCTCTTACTACGAGCAGTACTTC
CSARFSYYEQYF
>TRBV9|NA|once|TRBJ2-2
TGTGCCAGCAGCGTGGAGCGAGCCGGGGAGCTGTTTTTT
CASSVERAGELFF
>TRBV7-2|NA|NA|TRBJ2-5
TGTGCCAGCAGCTTAGCACCAATCGCGATCGAGACCCAGTACTTC
CASSLAPIAIETQYF
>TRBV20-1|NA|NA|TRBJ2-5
TGCACCTCACTTGGGGAAGTGACCCAGTACTTC
CTSLGEVTQYF
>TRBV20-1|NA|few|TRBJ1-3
TGCAGTGCTACACAGGCCCCGGGAGGAAACACCATATATTTT
CSATQAPGGNTIYF
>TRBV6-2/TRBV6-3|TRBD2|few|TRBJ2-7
TGTGCCAGCAGTCCCTTGGCGGGGGAGAGCGACGAGCAGTACTTC
CASSPLAGESDEQYF
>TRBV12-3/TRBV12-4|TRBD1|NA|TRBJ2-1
TGTGCCAGCAGTTTCTGGGGACAGGGGAAAAATGAGCAGTTCTTC
CASSFWGQGKNEQFF
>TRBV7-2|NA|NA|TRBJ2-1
TGTGCCAGCAGCTTCTCCAGGTCCACCTACAATGAGCAGTTCTTC
CASSFSRSTYNEQFF
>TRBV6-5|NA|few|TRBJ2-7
TGTGCCAGCAGCTCCTCGAGCGGGTACGAGCAGTACTTC
CASSSSSGYEQYF
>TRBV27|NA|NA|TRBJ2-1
TGTGCCAGCATTAGGGCAGGGGGGTACAATGAGCAGTTCTTC
CASIRAGGYNEQFF
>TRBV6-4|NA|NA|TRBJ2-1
TGTGCCAGCAGTCCCGTCGACTCGGGGTTCTACAATGAGCAGTTCTTC
CASSPVDSGFYNEQFF
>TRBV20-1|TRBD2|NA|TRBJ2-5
TGCAGTGGACTTGGCGGGAGGTCCCAAGAGACCCAGTACTTC
CSGLGGRSQETQYF
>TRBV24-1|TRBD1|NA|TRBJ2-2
TGTGCCACCAGTGATTTCCTGGGACAGGGGACCGGGGAGCTGTTTTTT
CATSDFLGQGTGELFF
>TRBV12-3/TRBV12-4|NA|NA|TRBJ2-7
TGTGCCAGCAGCCGGGCCCACTACGAGCAGTACTTC
CASSRAHYEQYF
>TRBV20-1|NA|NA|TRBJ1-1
TGCAGTGCTAGAGGCCGGACAGACACTGAAGCTTTCTTT
CSARGRTDTEAFF
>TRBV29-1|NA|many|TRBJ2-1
TGCAGCGTTGAGGCGGACTACGGCAGTGAGCAGTTCTTC
CSVEADYGSEQFF
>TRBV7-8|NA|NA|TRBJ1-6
TGTGCCAGCAGCTTAGGAGGAGGGACCCCATATTCACCCCTCCACTTT
CASSLGGGTPYSPLHF
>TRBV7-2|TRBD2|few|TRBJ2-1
TGTGCCAGCAGCCCGGTTTCTAGCGGAATCTACAATGAGCAGTTCTTC
CASSPVSSGIYNEQFF
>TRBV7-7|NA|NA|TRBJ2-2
TGTGCCAGCAGCTTAGTGGACATAAACACCGGGGAGCTGTTTTTT
CASSLVDINTGELFF
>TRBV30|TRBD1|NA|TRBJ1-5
TGTGCCTGGAGTGGGGGACCGGGACAGGGGGCTTTTAGCAATCAGCCCCAGCATTTT
CAWSGGPGQGAFSNQPQHF
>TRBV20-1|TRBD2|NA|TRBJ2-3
TGCAGTGCTAGAGCTGCTAGCGGGAGAACAGATACGCAGTATTTT
CSARAASGRTDTQYF